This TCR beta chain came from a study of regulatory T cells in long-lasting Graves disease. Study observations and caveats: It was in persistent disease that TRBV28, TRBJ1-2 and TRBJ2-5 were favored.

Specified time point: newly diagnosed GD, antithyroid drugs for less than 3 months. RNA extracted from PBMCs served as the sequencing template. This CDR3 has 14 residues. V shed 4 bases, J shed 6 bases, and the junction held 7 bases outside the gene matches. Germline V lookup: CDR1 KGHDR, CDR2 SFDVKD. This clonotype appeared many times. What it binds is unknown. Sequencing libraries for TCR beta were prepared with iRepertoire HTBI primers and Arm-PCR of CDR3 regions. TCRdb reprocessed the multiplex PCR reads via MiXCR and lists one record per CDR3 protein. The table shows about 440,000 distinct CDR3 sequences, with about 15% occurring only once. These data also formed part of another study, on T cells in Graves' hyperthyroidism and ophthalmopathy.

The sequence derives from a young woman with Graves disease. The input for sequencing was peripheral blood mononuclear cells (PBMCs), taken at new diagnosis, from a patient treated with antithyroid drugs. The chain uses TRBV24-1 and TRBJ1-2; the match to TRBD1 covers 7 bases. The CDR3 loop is CATSETGTVDGYTF. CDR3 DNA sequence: TGTGCCACCAGTGAGACGGGGACAGTGGATGGCTACACCTTC.